Shown below are 28 T cell receptor beta chains from a single sample sequenced in a study of vaccination and CD4 T cells after COVID-19. Once obtained from cultured CD4+ T cells, the DNA was sequenced using the Oncomine TCR Beta short-read assay. Using its own MiXCR run on the PCR reads, TCRdb lists one record per CDR3 protein. This sample has 5,000 to 7,000 distinct CDR3 sequences, with approximately 36% found just once. No antigen has been assigned to these receptors. Treatment denoted: roughly ten-day PBMC culture with coronavirus spike peptide pools or control peptides (ViraFEST assay). Gathering of the CD4+ T cells, from the unexposed donor, took place before the COVID-19 pandemic (2011-2018). The sequenced sample was CD4+ T cells from blood, cultured in vitro. These TCRs come from a human donor in good health.

In its sample, this clonotype was seen a few times. For the CDR3, the DNA is TGCGCCAGCAGCTCCCGGGACAGAGTCACTGAAGCTTTCTTT. This translates into CASSSRDRVTEAFF. The gene calls are TRBV5-1 and TRBJ1-1; 7 bases line up with TRBD1. Germline CDR1 SGHRS, CDR2 YFSETQ. V shed 3 bases and J 4 bases; nucleotides not matched to a gene: 6. This CDR3 is built from 14 residues.

This clonotype was found a few times. The chain combines TRBV19 with TRBJ2-2; D is ambiguous. V lost 1 base to trimming and J lost 9 bases, with 9 bases between them. This CDR3 contains 13 residues. Germline lookup yields CDR1 LNHDA and CDR2 SQIVND (reference sequence). The CDR3 sequence is CASSIALLRELFF. The DNA for the CDR3 is TGTGCCAGTAGTATAGCTTTGCTAAGGGAGCTGTTTTTT.

This clonotype was found a few times. V gene TRBV7-8 combines with J gene TRBJ1-1; no clear D. V dropped 5 bases and J dropped 8 bases, with 9 bases sitting between them. This CDR3 region has 11 residues. Germline values: CDR1 SGHVS, CDR2 FQNEAQ. For the CDR3, the DNA is TGTGCCAGCAGCCCTTACCCAGAAGCTTTCTTT. Its protein is CASSPYPEAFF.

This clonotype turned up a few times. The chain links TRBV20-1 to TRBJ2-2; perhaps TRBD2 as D (7 bases). The CDR3 sequence is 14 residues long. Trimming stripped 6 bases from V and 5 bases from J, with 16 bases between. Germline V CDR1 and CDR2: DFQATT, SNEGSKA (reference sequence). This CDR3 reads CSARTRGRTGELFF. The CDR3 coding sequence is TGCAGTGCGCGAACGCGGGGGCGTACCGGGGAGCTGTTTTTT.

In this sample, this clonotype turned up a few times. The J gene is TRBJ2-5, the V gene TRBV27; maybe TRBD2 (6 bases). The germline V and J ends were trimmed by 0 bases and 5 bases, with 22 bases remaining between them. The CDR3 contains 18 residues. CDR1 is MNHEY, CDR2 SMNVEV, per germline (reference sequence). The CDR3 DNA reads TGTGCCAGCAGTTTATCTGCGGCGGGGCTAGACCCAGTCGAGACCCAGTACTTC. Its translation is CASSLSAAGLDPVETQYF.

The chain employs TRBV19 and TRBJ1-1; TRBD1 matches at 10 bases. The V gene's germline CDR1 is LNHDA and CDR2 SQIVND (reference sequence). The junction had 1 base not matched to a gene; V was cut back by 8 bases and J by 4 bases. This CDR3 has 12 amino acids. CDR3 amino acids: CASWDRGTEAFF. In nucleotides, the CDR3 is TGTGCCAGTTGGGACAGGGGCACTGAAGCTTTCTTT.

The rearrangement joins TRBV20-1 to TRBJ2-5, with D tentatively TRBD1 (5 bases). V dropped 0 bases and J dropped 4 bases, with 12 bases sitting between them. This CDR3 region has 14 residues. CDR1 and CDR2 (germline): DFQATT, SNEGSKA (reference sequence). The CDR3 region is CSARDPGFRETQYF. The CDR3 DNA reads as TGCAGTGCTAGAGATCCAGGGTTTCGAGAGACCCAGTACTTC.

This sequence joins TRBV7-2 and TRBJ2-6, with D perhaps TRBD2 (5 bases). Trimming took off 3 bases at V and 13 bases at J, with 10 bases between the two ends. The CDR3 spans 12 residues. Germline V lookup: CDR1 SGHTA, CDR2 FQGNSA. The CDR3 protein is CASSLPGKVLTF. CDR3 in DNA: TGTGCCAGCAGCTTGCCGGGGAAAGTCCTGACTTTC.

This chain connects TRBV20-1 to TRBJ1-6; a possible D gene is TRBD1 (5 bases). Trimming left V 2 bases short and J 6 bases short, with 11 bases between. CDR1 DFQATT and CDR2 SNEGSKA come from the germline V gene (reference sequence). This CDR3 region has 14 residues. For the CDR3, the DNA is TGCAGTGCTAGAAAGGGGTCTACTAATTCACCCCTCCACTTT. Translation gives CSARKGSTNSPLHF.

This chain joins TRBV6-1 and TRBJ2-3, with TRBD1 matching over 7 bases. This CDR3 comprises 12 residues. Germline V lookup: CDR1 MNHNS, CDR2 SASEGT. V shed 8 bases, J shed 3 bases, and the junction held 2 bases outside the gene matches. CDR3 sequence: CASDRATDTQYF. CDR3 DNA sequence: TGTGCCAGCGACAGGGCGACAGATACGCAGTATTTT.

The chain recombines TRBV25-1 with TRBJ1-1; tentatively, D is TRBD1 (5 bases). This CDR3 is built from 15 residues. V was clipped by 1 base and J by 3 bases, with 12 bases between them. Germline V gives CDR1 MGHDK, CDR2 SYGVNS. CDR3 nucleotide sequence: TGTGCCAGCAGTGAATCCCTCCTCAGGGACACTGAAGCTTTCTTT. It translates to CASSESLLRDTEAFF.

The chain has TRBV20-1 and TRBJ2-5, with 11 bases matching TRBD2. V lost 3 bases and J lost 2; bases outside the gene matches: 5. Germline V gene lookup returns CDR1 DFQATT and CDR2 SNEGSKA (reference sequence). CDR3 size: 15 residues. In DNA, the CDR3 is TGCAGTGCTAGGGTAGCGGGGGGGCGTCAAGAGACCCAGTACTTC. Protein: CSARVAGGRQETQYF.

The chain combines TRBV4-1 with TRBJ2-1; D is unclear. The CDR3 extends over 15 amino acids. Looked up from germline, CDR1 is MGHRA and CDR2 is YSYEKL. Trimming removed 0 bases from V and 0 bases from J, with 6 bases in between. The CDR3, as DNA: TGCGCCAGCAGCCAAGAACACGCCTCCTACAATGAGCAGTTCTTC. Its translation is CASSQEHASYNEQFF.

This clonotype was seen a few times. The V call is TRBV29-1, the J call TRBJ1-2; D may be TRBD1 (6 bases). The germline V gene encodes CDR1 SQVTM and CDR2 ANQGSEA. Trimming pared 3 bases from V and 4 bases from J, leaving 12 bases between. This CDR3 is 13 amino acids long. The CDR3 bases are TGCAGCGTTGACGCGGGGGCGCGCTATGGCTACACCTTC. It specifies CSVDAGARYGYTF.

The chain is built from TRBV7-8 and TRBJ1-2; TRBD1 agrees at 7 bases. J gave up 4 bases and V 5 bases, and 7 bases lay outside the gene matches. The CDR3 length is 14 residues. The germline CDR1 and CDR2 sequences are SGHVS and FQNEAQ. For the CDR3, the DNA is TGTGCCAGCAGCCTCCCCGGGACAGCCTATGGCTACACCTTC. Protein sequence: CASSLPGTAYGYTF.

This chain links TRBV7-2 with TRBJ1-4; no firm D call. The CDR3 spans 16 residues. Germline V gene sequence: CDR1 SGHTA, CDR2 FQGNSA. V lost 5 bases and J 6 bases, leaving 19 bases between the germline ends. This CDR3 is CASSRPPGPPYEKLFF. CDR3 nucleotides: TGTGCCAGCAGCCGACCACCGGGCCCTCCTTATGAAAAACTGTTTTTT.

Only a few counts were recorded for this clonotype. The chain is built from TRBV20-1 and TRBJ2-1; 12 bases fit TRBD2. Per germline, CDR1 DFQATT and CDR2 SNEGSKA (reference sequence). This CDR3 comprises 15 residues. V trimming: 4 bases; J trimming: 8 bases; junction bases outside the gene matches: 9. CDR3: CSAKWTSGAHDEQFF. Here the CDR3 DNA reads TGCAGTGCTAAGTGGACTAGCGGGGCCCACGATGAGCAGTTCTTC.

The CDR3 protein is CASSTQGKPPLHF. The CDR3 DNA reads as TGTGCCAGTAGTACCCAGGGAAAGCCACCCCTCCACTTT. This rearrangement joins TRBV19 to TRBJ1-6; D is perhaps TRBD1 (5 bases). V was shortened by 4 bases and J by 11 bases, with 12 bases between the two germline ends. Germline CDR1 reads LNHDA; CDR2 reads SQIVND (reference sequence). This CDR3 spans 13 amino acids.

The chain recombines TRBV18 with TRBJ1-1; TRBD1 aligns across 7 bases. This CDR3 region has 15 residues. With 5 bases clipped from V and 6 bases from J, the junction kept 12 bases outside the gene matches. Germline assignment: CDR1 KGHSH and CDR2 LQKENI. As DNA, the CDR3 is TGTGCCAGCTCAGAACAGGGGAGCCAAGAGCCTGAAGCTTTCTTT. This translates into CASSEQGSQEPEAFF.

This chain uses TRBV7-6 with TRBJ2-1; D is unresolved. V was shortened by 2 bases and J by 9 bases, with 17 bases between the two germline ends. Looked up from germline, CDR1 is SGHVS and CDR2 is FNYEAQ. CDR3 size: 15 residues. Here the CDR3 DNA reads TGTGCCAGCAGCTTAAGCATTCCCATACGGAGTGAGCAGTTCTTC. It codes for CASSLSIPIRSEQFF.

This clonotype was counted between two and nine times. This chain joins TRBV2 and TRBJ1-2, with a tentative D call TRBD1 (6 bases). V lost 7 bases to trimming and J lost 8 bases, with 14 bases between them. The CDR3 runs 12 residues. Germline CDR1 SNHLY, CDR2 FYNNEI. The CDR3 here is CASTEQGSGYTF. CDR3 in DNA: TGTGCCAGCACCGAACAGGGATCCGGCTACACCTTC.

J is TRBJ1-3 and V is TRBV6-1; D is uncertain. The CDR3 length is 11 residues. V dropped 2 bases and J dropped 10 bases, with 6 bases sitting between them. Looked up from germline, CDR1 is MNHNS and CDR2 is SASEGT. The CDR3 spells CASSELVTIYF. The CDR3 DNA sequence: TGTGCCAGCAGTGAACTGGTGACCATATATTTT.

The chain combines TRBV12-3 or TRBV12-4 with TRBJ2-7, with a weak D call TRBD2 (5 bases). Trimming took off 3 bases at V and 4 bases at J, with 7 bases between the two ends. This CDR3 is 12 amino acids long. CDR3 coding DNA: TGTGCCAGCAGTTTTGGAGGATACGAGCAGTACTTC. It is translated as CASSFGGYEQYF.

Only a few counts were recorded for this clonotype. This rearrangement joins TRBV5-5 to TRBJ1-2; a weak D match, TRBD1 (5 bases). V was cut by 4 bases and J by 1 base, with 11 bases left in between. The CDR3 runs 14 residues. Germline lookup yields CDR1 SGHKS and CDR2 YYEKEE (reference sequence). This chain's CDR3 is CASSMGPLNYGYTF. DNA of the CDR3: TGTGCCAGCAGCATGGGACCTCTTAACTATGGCTACACCTTC. Drawing the rest from reference TRBV5-5 and TRBJ1-2, the complete variable domain is DAGVTQSPTHLIKTRGQQVTLRCSPISGHKSVSWYQQVLGQGPQFIFQYYEKEERGRGNFPDRFSARQFPNYSSELNVNALLLGDSALYLCASSMGPLNYGYTFGSGTRLTVV.

The J gene is TRBJ1-2, the V gene TRBV6-5; a possible D gene is TRBD1 (5 bases). From germline, CDR1 is MNHEY and CDR2 SVGAGI. The V end was cut by 4 bases, the J end by 2 bases, with 20 bases between. This CDR3 is built from 17 residues. The CDR3 loop reads CASSSPAGYSSNYGYTF. The CDR3 nucleotides are TGTGCCAGCAGTTCCCCTGCAGGGTACAGCAGCAACTATGGCTACACCTTC.

This clonotype was counted a few times. The chain couples TRBV20-1 to TRBJ2-1, with D possibly being TRBD2 (5 bases). The V gene's germline CDR1 is DFQATT and CDR2 SNEGSKA (reference sequence). Trimming removed 6 bases from V and 5 bases from J, with 14 bases in between. The CDR3 length is 13 residues. This CDR3 reads CSAQPGSDNEQFF. CDR3 coding DNA: TGCAGTGCCCAGCCGGGTAGCGACAATGAGCAGTTCTTC.

The gene calls are TRBV5-1 and TRBJ1-1, with D unresolved. The V and J ends lost 3 bases and 2 bases respectively, with 8 bases between them. CDR3 length equals 13 residues. The germline V gene encodes CDR1 SGHRS and CDR2 YFSETQ. The CDR3 reads CASSSPGNTEAFF. The CDR3 DNA reads as TGCGCCAGCAGCTCGCCGGGAAACACTGAAGCTTTCTTT.

The chain carries TRBV6-1 and TRBJ1-1; D is uncertain. This CDR3 has 14 residues. Per germline, CDR1 MNHNS and CDR2 SASEGT. Trimming left V 0 bases short and J 4 bases short, with 9 bases between. CDR3: CASSEAAPVTEAFF. The CDR3 DNA reads TGTGCCAGCAGTGAAGCCGCCCCGGTCACTGAAGCTTTCTTT.